This note documents a single T cell receptor (beta chain) sequence. What it binds is not known. This entry comes from a study of long-term antiretroviral therapy in people with HIV. Broader study findings: For ART adherence, viral resistance and therapy changes, no data were available.

It was version v3.0 of the immunoSEQ assay that was run at survey level. A per-sample goal of roughly 35,000-55,000 T-cell genomes was targeted by sequencing. Assay used: immunoSEQ multiplex PCR; TCRdb lists only in-frame clones, some missing. The sample includes over 15,000 clones, more than 80% seen only once; the top ten take 9% to 9.5%. The TCR comes from a man in his fifties with HIV. The sequencing used unsorted PBMCs, collected 4.2 years after starting antiretroviral therapy.

The CDR3 is CAISESVSYNSPLHF. The CDR3 region has the DNA TGTGCCATCAGTGAGTCGGTCTCCTATAATTCACCCCTCCACTTT. The V and J genes are TRBV10-3 and TRBJ1-6; no reliable D call. CDR1 is ENHRY, CDR2 SYGVKD, per germline. The length of the CDR3 is 15 residues. The germline V and J ends were trimmed by 0 bases and 0 bases, with 3 bases remaining between them.